This T cell receptor beta chain was documented in a study of technical replicates of blood from a few donors (dated by TCRdb to between 2016 and 2019). The library was made by the immunoSEQ multiplex PCR assay. What TCRdb holds here is the immuneACCESS table cut down to in-frame rearrangements. Part of the clones is not present; checked against another copy, under half of the missing clones reflect an unresolved V gene, and the others are unexplained. For this sample there are about 59,000 clones; around 95% appear just once. The ten largest clones add up to 4.2% of the sample. Concerning this clone: Its antigen is unknown. No much larger clone is present one base from it, and per-base qualities are unavailable.

V sheds 0 bases and J sheds 2 bases, leaving 12 bases between their ends. Reading the germline V gene gives CDR1 SGDLS and CDR2 YYNGEE. Reading from cysteine to phenylalanine, the CDR3 counts 15 amino acids. The retained sequence is limited to the CDR3, 45 bases, with the frame set at the first base. The chain was built from TRBV9 and TRBJ2-7; TRBD2 is a weak D gene call, 5 bases matching. This receptor was obtained from a human donor in good health. Some clones in this sample may be carry-over from other donors' samples. What was sequenced was PBMCs. The CDR3 has the sequence CASSVGEGSTYEQYF. The bases are TGTGCCAGCAGCGTAGGCGAAGGGAGCACCTACGAGCAGTACTTC. With all but the CDR3 taken from the reference TRBV9 and TRBJ2-7 genes, the full variable domain is: DSGVTQTPKHLITATGQRVTLRCSPRSGDLSVYWYQQSLDQGLQFLIQYYNGEERAKGNILERFSAQQFPDLHSELNLSSLELGDSALYFCASSVGEGSTYEQYFGPGTRLTVT.